This T cell receptor beta chain is from a study of blood T cell repertoires in COVID-19. Study background: The origin of the acute and convalescent COVID-19 samples was the United States, Italy and Spain.

Here immunoSEQ multiplex PCR was the method, and the copy in TCRdb shows in-frame clones only, minus some. The sample has approximately 200,000 clones; around 89% are singletons. Per the germline V gene, CDR1 is WSHSY and CDR2 is SAAADI. The CDR3 spans 14 residues. J lost 1 base, V lost 8 bases, and 4 bases had no gene match. Specimen: PBMCs or T cells enriched from blood (not recorded which). This sequence joins TRBV10-2 and TRBJ2-2, with 7 bases that match TRBD1. The TCR originated in a woman between 18 and 29 years old in a cohort exposed to, infected with or recovered from COVID-19 (not recorded which). CDR3 coding DNA: TGCGCCAGCTCACGGACAGGGAACACCGGGGAGCTGTTTTTT. This codes for CASSRTGNTGELFF.